A selection of T cell receptor beta chains follows, all from one sample in a study of T-cell reconstitution after alpha-beta-depleted transplantation in children. MiXCR, applied by TCRdb to the PCR reads, yields one record per CDR3 protein. The data contain 550,000 to 800,000 distinct CDR3 sequences, around 13% of them seen just once; the ten biggest clones take up 0.79%. Sequenced material: PBMCs, taken before TCRalphabeta/CD19-depleted stem cell transplant. Receptors originate from a girl aged 2 to 10 with congenital amegakaryocytic thrombocytopenia, due to receive a stem cell transplant. The CDR3 runs from the conserved cysteine through the conserved F or W. D genes are given only for firm matches. A clone size is listed for some rows: how often the clone was seen (once, few, many), or a class if it is expanded.

clone_size,j_call,v_call,d_call,cdr3_aa
few,TRBJ2-7,TRBV12-3/TRBV12-4,TRBD1,CASSLGGQGSGYEQYF
many,TRBJ2-2,TRBV4-2,TRBD2,CASSQDQLASGRGSGSTGELFF
few,TRBJ2-2,TRBV7-3,TRBD2,CASSSGTSGRPNTGELFF
few,TRBJ1-2,TRBV5-5,TRBD1,CASSSPRGRGFNGYTF
few,TRBJ2-7,TRBV7-9,-,CASSVTLHEQYF
-,TRBJ2-7,TRBV5-1,TRBD2,CASSIHPSGGSYEQYF
many,TRBJ2-1,TRBV6-5,TRBD2,CASRKGLAAYNEQFF
many,TRBJ2-1,TRBV20-1,-,CSATSWGAEQFF
many,TRBJ2-1,TRBV5-1,TRBD2,CASSLDGAGGFF
-,TRBJ2-2,TRBV25-1,-,CASSELDNTGELFF
many,TRBJ2-2,TRBV24-1,TRBD2,CATSDLSGDTGELFF
few,TRBJ2-5,TRBV11-2,-,CASSFLVGETQYF
many,TRBJ1-2,TRBV6-6,-,CASSSPDGYTF
-,TRBJ2-7,TRBV11-2,TRBD2,CASSRTSGSLSSYEQYF
many,TRBJ2-1,TRBV18,-,CASSPVLEVRGEQFF
-,TRBJ2-1,TRBV7-2,TRBD2,CASSLGTSGSAYNEQFF
-,TRBJ2-7,TRBV6-5,-,CASSYDPGAASYEQYF
many,TRBJ2-7,TRBV7-9,TRBD2,CASSLVAGESYEQYF
-,TRBJ2-3,TRBV20-1,-,CSAEDRERGTDTQYF
-,TRBJ2-5,TRBV19,TRBD2,CASQKSGRAEKTQYF
-,TRBJ1-1,TRBV6-1,-,CASRWGAYGNTEAFF
many,TRBJ1-2,TRBV20-1,-,CSARIRESYYGYTF
few,TRBJ2-3,TRBV21-1,-,CASSKDPSAGGGTDTQYF
many,TRBJ2-7,TRBV12-3/TRBV12-4,-,CASSFRVYEQYF
-,TRBJ1-6,TRBV5-1,-,CASSSSRDSPLHF
few,TRBJ2-2,TRBV12-3/TRBV12-4,-,CASGGSLFF
-,TRBJ1-2,TRBV10-3,-,CAISGPAGTSNYGDTF
-,TRBJ2-7,TRBV28,-,CASSPWRGLSYEQYF
-,TRBJ1-2,TRBV7-9,-,CASSLGALGDYTF
few,TRBJ2-7,TRBV28,-,CASNSLGVYEQYF
few,TRBJ2-1,TRBV20-1,-,CSASGLYNEQFF
-,TRBJ2-2,TRBV25-1,-,CATFESGAGELFF
-,TRBJ2-1,TRBV11-2,TRBD2,CASSPRAGGSEQFF
-,TRBJ1-1,TRBV5-1,TRBD1,CASSDLGLTGGLNTEAFF
many,TRBJ1-4,TRBV20-1,-,CSARNDLKTNEKLFF
few,TRBJ1-2,TRBV18,-,CASSPEQGIIYGYTF
few,TRBJ2-1,TRBV5-1,-,CASNGGSYNEQFF
-,TRBJ2-2,TRBV20-1,TRBD1,CSARVRDRVTGELFF
-,TRBJ2-3,TRBV27,-,CASSSLASSTDTQYF
few,TRBJ1-4,TRBV5-6,TRBD1,CASSTGTVSNEKLFF
few,TRBJ1-2,TRBV27,-,CASSSYRVNYGYTF
many,TRBJ2-1,TRBV20-1,TRBD2,CSARILAGGDEQFF
-,TRBJ2-4,TRBV29-1,-,CSAGPAVKNIQYF
many,TRBJ2-7,TRBV12-3/TRBV12-4,TRBD2,CASSLLAGGYEQYF
-,TRBJ2-7,TRBV5-4,-,CASSQNNAYEQYF
-,TRBJ2-2,TRBV4-1,TRBD2,CASSQVGTSGRAAGELFF
once,TRBJ1-5,TRBV3-1,-,CACCQVDPAKQPQHF
few,TRBJ1-1,TRBV5-1,-,CASSLVAGEPVTEAFF
few,TRBJ1-1,TRBV5-1,-,CASSPLVGKGTEAFF
-,TRBJ2-7,TRBV20-1,-,CSATVLERPYEQYF